Presented here are 15 T cell receptor beta chains from one specimen sequenced in a study of monozygotic twins with inflammatory bowel disease. TCRdb reworked the 5' RACE reads into one entry per CDR3 protein, no DNA. The table lists about 450,000 distinct CDR3 sequences, with about 2.2% in the top ten. The material sequenced was blood. The origin of the receptors is a human donor with ulcerative colitis or Crohn's disease, or a healthy co-twin of an affected twin (not recorded which).

This chain joins TRBV7-2 and TRBJ1-5. CDR3 length: 15 amino acids. In germline, CDR1 is SGHTA, CDR2 FQGNSA. The CDR3 loop is CASSSASSSNQPQHF.

V usage is TRBV29-1 and J usage is TRBJ2-2. Germline loops: CDR1 SQVTM, CDR2 ANQGSEA. The CDR3 has 14 amino acids. This chain's CDR3 is CSVEDRSVTGELFF.

The V call is TRBV28, the J call TRBJ2-3; TCRdb returns TRBD1, unconfirmable since there is no DNA. Per germline, CDR1 MDHEN and CDR2 SYDVKM. The CDR3 sequence is 17 residues long. This chain's CDR3 is CASSSPGGQGLADTQYF.

This chain links TRBV12-3 or TRBV12-4 with TRBJ2-7. The CDR3 has 13 residues. This chain's CDR3 is CASHGTGSYEQYF.

The CDR3 loop reads CASSVGSNQYNEQFF. The J gene is TRBJ2-1, the V gene TRBV9. CDR1 and CDR2 from the germline V gene are SGDLS and YYNGEE. The CDR3 totals 15 residues.

This chain joins TRBV18 and TRBJ1-2; checking the TCRdb D call of TRBD1 is not possible without DNA. CDR3 length equals 15 residues. Looked up from germline, CDR1 is KGHSH and CDR2 is LQKENI. CDR3 protein: CASSPLGTGGDGYTF.

The CDR3 sequence is CASSLRLTGLRYNEQFF. The chain combines TRBV7-2 with TRBJ2-1; TCRdb lists TRBD2, though no DNA is available to test this call. Germline lookup yields CDR1 SGHTA and CDR2 FQGNSA. This CDR3 spans 17 amino acids. The whole variable domain, filled in from reference TRBV7-2 and TRBJ2-1, reads GAGVSQSPSNKVTEKGKDVELRCDPISGHTALYWYRQSLGQGLEFLIYFQGNSAPDKSGLPSDRFSAERTGGSVSTLTIQRTQQEDSAVYLCASSLRLTGLRYNEQFFGPGTRLTVL.

The chain couples TRBV7-2 to TRBJ2-2; TCRdb indicates TRBD1, and absent DNA this call remains unverified. Germline V CDR1 and CDR2: SGHTA, FQGNSA. This CDR3 spans 15 amino acids. Here the CDR3 reads CASSLVGPNTGELFF.

The V gene is TRBV20-1, the J gene TRBJ1-2; TCRdb calls TRBD1, which cannot be checked without DNA. CDR1 and CDR2 from the germline V gene are DFQATT and SNEGSKA (reference sequence). This CDR3 region has 13 residues. This CDR3 reads CSAFNDPRDGYTF.

This sequence joins TRBV3-1 and TRBJ1-3. Germline CDR1 and CDR2: LGHDT and YNNKEL (reference sequence). The CDR3 extends over 17 amino acids. CDR3 sequence reads: CASSQIRSRHSGNTIYF.

The chain is built from TRBV7-9 and TRBJ2-1. Germline-derived CDR1 and CDR2 are SEHNR and FQNEAQ (reference sequence). This CDR3 region has 13 residues. This chain's CDR3 is CASSQLSYNEQFF. Full variable domain (remainder filled in from reference TRBV7-9 and TRBJ2-1): DTGVSQNPRHKITKRGQNVTFRCDPISEHNRLYWYRQTLGQGPEFLTYFQNEAQLEKSRLLSDRFSAERPKGSFSTLEIQRTEQGDSAMYLCASSQLSYNEQFFGPGTRLTVL.

V and J are TRBV30 and TRBJ1-2; there is no DNA to check the TCRdb D call of TRBD1. Germline V gene data show CDR1 as GTSNPN and CDR2 as SVGIG (reference sequence). The CDR3 covers 11 residues. This CDR3 is CASGTNYGYTF.

The chain recombines TRBV7-6 with TRBJ2-1; there is no DNA to check the TCRdb D call of TRBD1. The CDR3 covers 19 residues. Germline-derived CDR1 and CDR2 are SGHVS and FNYEAQ. CDR3: CASSYYSGTGLSSYNEQFF.

J is TRBJ2-7 and V is TRBV7-9; TCRdb selects TRBD1, and the lack of DNA leaves this call unchecked. The CDR3 sequence is 16 residues long. The germline gives CDR1 SEHNR, CDR2 FQNEAQ (reference sequence). CDR3 sequence: CASSLLGAGKGYEQYF.

The V call is TRBV7-8, the J call TRBJ2-7; the TRBD2 assignment by TCRdb is unverifiable without DNA. The CDR3 consists of 14 residues. The germline CDR1 and CDR2 sequences are SGHVS and FQNEAQ. The CDR3 sequence: CASSPGLETYEQYF.